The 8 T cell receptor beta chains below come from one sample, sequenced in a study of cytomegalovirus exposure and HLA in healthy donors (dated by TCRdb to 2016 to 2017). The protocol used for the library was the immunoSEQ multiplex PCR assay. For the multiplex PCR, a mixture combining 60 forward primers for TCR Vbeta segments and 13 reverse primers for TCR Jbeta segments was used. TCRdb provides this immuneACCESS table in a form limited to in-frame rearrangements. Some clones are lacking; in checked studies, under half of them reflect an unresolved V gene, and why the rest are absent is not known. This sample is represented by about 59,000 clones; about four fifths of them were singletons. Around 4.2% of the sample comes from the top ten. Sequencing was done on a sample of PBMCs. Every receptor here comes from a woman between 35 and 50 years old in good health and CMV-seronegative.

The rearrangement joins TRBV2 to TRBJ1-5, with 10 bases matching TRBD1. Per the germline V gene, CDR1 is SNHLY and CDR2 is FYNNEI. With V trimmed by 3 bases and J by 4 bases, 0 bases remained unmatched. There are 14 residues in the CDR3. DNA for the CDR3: TGTGCCAGCAGTGAGGGACAGGGGAATCAGCCCCAGCATTTT. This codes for CASSEGQGNQPQHF.

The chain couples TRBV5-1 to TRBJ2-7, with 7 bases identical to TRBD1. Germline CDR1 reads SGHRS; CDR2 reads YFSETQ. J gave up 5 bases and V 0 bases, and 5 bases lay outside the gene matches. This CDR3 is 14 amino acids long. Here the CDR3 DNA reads TGCGCCAGCAGCTTGGAGGGGGCGCGTGACGAGCAGTACTTC. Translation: CASSLEGARDEQYF.

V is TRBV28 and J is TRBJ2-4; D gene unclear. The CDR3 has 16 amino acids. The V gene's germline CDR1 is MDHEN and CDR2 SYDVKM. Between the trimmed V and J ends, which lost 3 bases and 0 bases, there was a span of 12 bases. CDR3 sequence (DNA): TGTGCCAGCAGTTTGGCCGTCATGCTAGCCAAAAACATTCAGTACTTC. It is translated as CASSLAVMLAKNIQYF.

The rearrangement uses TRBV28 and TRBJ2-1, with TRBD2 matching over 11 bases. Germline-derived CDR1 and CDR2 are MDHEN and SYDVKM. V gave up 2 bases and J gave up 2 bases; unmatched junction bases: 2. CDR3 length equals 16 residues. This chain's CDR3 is CASSLPSGGTYNEQFF. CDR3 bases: TGTGCCAGCAGTTTACCTAGCGGGGGGACCTACAATGAGCAGTTCTTC.

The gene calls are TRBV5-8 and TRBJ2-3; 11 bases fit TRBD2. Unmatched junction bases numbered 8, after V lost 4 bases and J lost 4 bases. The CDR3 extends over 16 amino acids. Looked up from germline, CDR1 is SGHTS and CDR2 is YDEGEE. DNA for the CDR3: TGTGCCAGCAGCGGTAGCGGGAGGGCCGCTCCAGATACGCAGTATTTT. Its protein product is CASSGSGRAAPDTQYF.

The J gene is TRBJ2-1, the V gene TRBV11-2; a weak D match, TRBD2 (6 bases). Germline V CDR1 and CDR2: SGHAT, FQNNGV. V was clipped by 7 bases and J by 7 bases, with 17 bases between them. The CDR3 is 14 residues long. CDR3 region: CASTPERVWNEQFF. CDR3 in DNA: TGTGCCAGCACCCCCGAGCGGGTTTGGAATGAGCAGTTCTTC.

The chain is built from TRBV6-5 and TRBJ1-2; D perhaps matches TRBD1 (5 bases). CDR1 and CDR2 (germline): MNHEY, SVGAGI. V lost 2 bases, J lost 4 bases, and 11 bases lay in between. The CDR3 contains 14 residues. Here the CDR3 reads CASSYAGGTYGYTF. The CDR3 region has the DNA TGTGCCAGCAGTTACGCCGGCGGGACCTATGGCTACACCTTC.

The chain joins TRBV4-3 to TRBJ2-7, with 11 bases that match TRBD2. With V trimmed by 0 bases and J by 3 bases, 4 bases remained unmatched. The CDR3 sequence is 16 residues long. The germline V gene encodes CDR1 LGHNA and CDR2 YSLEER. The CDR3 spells CASSQDRGTSGYEQYF. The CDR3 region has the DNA TGCGCCAGCAGCCAAGATCGGGGGACTAGCGGCTACGAGCAGTACTTC.